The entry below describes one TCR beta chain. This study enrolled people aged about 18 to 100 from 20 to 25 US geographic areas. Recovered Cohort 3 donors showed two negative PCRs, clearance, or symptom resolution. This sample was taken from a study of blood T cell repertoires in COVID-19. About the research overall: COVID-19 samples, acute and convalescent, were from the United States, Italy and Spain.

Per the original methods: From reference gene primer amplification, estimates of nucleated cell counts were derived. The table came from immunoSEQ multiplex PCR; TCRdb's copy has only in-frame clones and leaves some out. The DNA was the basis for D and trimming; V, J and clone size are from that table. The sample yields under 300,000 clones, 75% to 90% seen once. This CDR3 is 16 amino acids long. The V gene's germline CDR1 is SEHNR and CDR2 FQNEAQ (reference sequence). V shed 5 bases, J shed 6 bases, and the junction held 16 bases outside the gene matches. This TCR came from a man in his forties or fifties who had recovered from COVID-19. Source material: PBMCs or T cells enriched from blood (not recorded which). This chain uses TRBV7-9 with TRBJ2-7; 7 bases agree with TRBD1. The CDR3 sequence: CASSQRDSRLFSEQYF. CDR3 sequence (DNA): TGTGCCAGCAGCCAAAGGGACAGTAGGCTATTTAGCGAGCAGTACTTC.